This T cell receptor beta chain is from a study of blood T cell repertoires in COVID-19. Study overall: Samples came from the United States, Italy and Spain, spanning acute and convalescent COVID-19. Nucleic acid was either cDNA or gDNA, and it came from T cells, B-cell-depleted T cells, or PBMCs.

The germline gives CDR1 SGHNT, CDR2 YYREEE (reference sequence). With 0 bases removed from V and 4 bases from J, the gap between germline ends came to 17 bases. The CDR3 runs to 17 residues. The authors' processing: Nucleated cell counts were estimated from reference gene primer amplification. TCRdb's table, derived via immunoSEQ multiplex PCR, lists solely in-frame clones and lacks some. For V, J and clone size, that table is used; D and trimming come from the DNA. Found here are under 65,000 clones, about 90% of them singletons; the top ten hold under 2.5%. The chain employs TRBV5-4 and TRBJ1-3; unclear D gene. Sequencing was carried out using peripheral blood. The clonotype was recovered from a human donor in a cohort sampled during active COVID-19. The CDR3 reads CASSLVMGGGGGNTIYF. The CDR3 bases are TGTGCCAGCAGCTTGGTCATGGGTGGAGGAGGGGGAAACACCATATATTTT.